This T cell receptor (beta chain) is drawn from a study of T-cell memory formation after mild COVID-19. At the level of the study: TCR clustering was largely donor specific. Findings and limits, study-wide: Clones contracting over day 15 to 85 were CD4/CD8 balanced, with later expanders leaning CD4+. Contracting CD4+ clones sat mainly in CM and EM; CD8+ in EMRA.

This clonotype occurred a few times. Antigen: not known. Researchers used 5'RACE with constant-segment primers to make TCR alpha and TCR beta cDNA libraries that carry sample barcodes and UMIs. A single record per CDR3 protein comes from TCRdb applying MiXCR to the 5' RACE reads. The sample lists some 490,000 distinct CDR3 sequences, approximately 18% seen once, with around 12% in the top ten. With V trimmed by 3 bases and J by 0 bases, 4 bases remained unmatched. The CDR3 consists of 17 residues. Germline loops: CDR1 SGHRS, CDR2 YFSETQ. This receptor was taken from an adult woman who had mild COVID-19 (a few samples of this study predate the infection). Cell type and time point are not known. Material: PBMCs or a T cell subset sorted from them (not recorded which). V gene TRBV5-1 combines with J gene TRBJ2-3, with TRBD2 matching over 13 bases. The CDR3 protein is CASSSGLAGISTDTQYF. The DNA of the CDR3 is TGCGCCAGCAGCTCGGGACTAGCGGGGATTAGCACAGATACGCAGTATTTT.